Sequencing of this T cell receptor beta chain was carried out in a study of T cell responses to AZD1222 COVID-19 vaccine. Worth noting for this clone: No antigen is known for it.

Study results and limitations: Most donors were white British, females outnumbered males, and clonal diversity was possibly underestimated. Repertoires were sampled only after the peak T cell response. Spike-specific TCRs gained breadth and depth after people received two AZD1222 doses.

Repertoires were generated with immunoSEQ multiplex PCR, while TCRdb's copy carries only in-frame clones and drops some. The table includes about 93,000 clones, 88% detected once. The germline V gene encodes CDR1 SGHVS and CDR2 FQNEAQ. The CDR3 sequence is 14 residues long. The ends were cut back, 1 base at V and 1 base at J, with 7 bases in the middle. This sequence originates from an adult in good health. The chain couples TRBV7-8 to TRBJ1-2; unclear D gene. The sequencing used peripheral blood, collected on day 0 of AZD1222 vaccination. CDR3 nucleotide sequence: TGTGCCAGCAGCTTAGACTTCGGTAACTATGGCTACACCTTC. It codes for CASSLDFGNYGYTF.